A selection of T cell receptor beta chains follows, all from one sample in a study of tumor and adjacent non-tumor tissue in lung cancer. TCRdb redid the calling of the multiplex PCR reads with MiXCR, one entry per CDR3 protein. The sample shows approximately 82,000 distinct CDR3 sequences, more than 65% of them seen only once. Sequencing was done on a sample of distant non-tumor lung tissue. Source of these receptors: a man aged 65 to 79 with non-small cell lung cancer. Both conserved end residues are part of each CDR3. A D gene is named only where the DNA matches it firmly. Clone size, where shown, is once, few, many, or a class for clones that have expanded.

d_call: .
j_call: TRBJ1-3
clone_size: many
v_call: TRBV5-4
cdr3_nt: TGTGCCAGCAGCTCGGCCTCGGGGGGAAACACCATATATTTT
cdr3_aa: CASSSASGGNTIYF

d_call: TRBD1
j_call: TRBJ1-1
clone_size: .
v_call: TRBV12-3/TRBV12-4
cdr3_nt: TGTGCCAGCAATCGACAGGGGAGTTGGTCCAGGCCCACTGAAGCTTTCTTT
cdr3_aa: CASNRQGSWSRPTEAFF

d_call: .
j_call: TRBJ1-1
clone_size: .
v_call: TRBV6-2/TRBV6-3
cdr3_nt: TGTGCCAGAAGCACCCCCCCGGCGGGAAATGAAGCTTTCTTT
cdr3_aa: CARSTPPAGNEAFF

d_call: .
j_call: TRBJ2-3
clone_size: few
v_call: TRBV18
cdr3_nt: TGTGCCAGCTCACCACAGGGTCAAGGACCAGATACGCAGTATTTT
cdr3_aa: CASSPQGQGPDTQYF

d_call: TRBD2
j_call: TRBJ2-5
clone_size: .
v_call: TRBV29-1
cdr3_nt: TGCAGCGTTGGGACGGGGGGTTTGGTGACCCAGTACTTC
cdr3_aa: CSVGTGGLVTQYF

d_call: .
j_call: TRBJ2-5
clone_size: .
v_call: TRBV5-4
cdr3_nt: TGTGCCAGAAACTTGAGGCGGGGTCAAGAGAAACAGTACTTC
cdr3_aa: CARNLRRGQEKQYF

d_call: .
j_call: TRBJ1-1
clone_size: .
v_call: TRBV11-3
cdr3_nt: TGTGACAGCAGTCCCCCGGCGAATACTGAAGCTTTCTTT
cdr3_aa: CDSSPPANTEAFF

d_call: TRBD2
j_call: TRBJ2-3
clone_size: .
v_call: TRBV6-5
cdr3_nt: TGTGCCAGTAGGTTACTAGCGGGGGACACAGATACGCTGTATTTT
cdr3_aa: CASRLLAGDTDTLYF

d_call: TRBD1
j_call: TRBJ2-2
clone_size: .
v_call: TRBV7-8
cdr3_nt: TGTGCCAGCAGCAACGGGACAGTGAACACCGGGGAGCTGTTTTTT
cdr3_aa: CASSNGTVNTGELFF

d_call: TRBD2
j_call: TRBJ2-4
clone_size: many
v_call: TRBV7-8
cdr3_nt: TGTGCCAGCAGCGATTTGGCCGGGACTAGGGTCGGCAAAAACATTCAGTACTTC
cdr3_aa: CASSDLAGTRVGKNIQYF

d_call: .
j_call: TRBJ1-5
clone_size: few
v_call: TRBV30
cdr3_nt: TGTGCCTGGAGTGTCGACCACGGCCAGCATTTT
cdr3_aa: CAWSVDHGQHF

d_call: .
j_call: TRBJ1-2
clone_size: .
v_call: TRBV4-2
cdr3_nt: TGTGCCAGTAGACCGTTACAGGACAACTATGGCTACATCTTC
cdr3_aa: CASRPLQDNYGYIF

d_call: .
j_call: TRBJ2-7
clone_size: .
v_call: TRBV6-2/TRBV6-3
cdr3_nt: TGTGCCAGGATCCGGGGGGCCGACTTCGAGCAGTACTTC
cdr3_aa: CARIRGADFEQYF

d_call: .
j_call: TRBJ2-1
clone_size: once
v_call: TRBV20-1
cdr3_nt: TGCAGTACTCCTGATCTAGCGCGCAGGAATGAGCAGTTCTTC
cdr3_aa: CSTPDLARRNEQFF

d_call: TRBD2
j_call: TRBJ2-1
clone_size: medium-sized
v_call: TRBV7-8
cdr3_nt: TGTGCCAGCAGCTTAGTTATGGGTCTAGCGGTAGAGAATGAGCAGTTCTTC
cdr3_aa: CASSLVMGLAVENEQFF

d_call: TRBD1
j_call: TRBJ1-1
clone_size: .
v_call: TRBV5-1
cdr3_nt: TGCGCCAGCAGCCTAGGGACAGAGGGCTTGTACACTGAAGCTTTCTTT
cdr3_aa: CASSLGTEGLYTEAFF

d_call: .
j_call: TRBJ1-2
clone_size: .
v_call: TRBV6-5
cdr3_nt: TGTGCCATCAGTTACTCGCACAGAGCCGCTAACTATAGCTACACCTTC
cdr3_aa: CAISYSHRAANYSYTF

d_call: .
j_call: TRBJ2-1
clone_size: .
v_call: TRBV11-3
cdr3_nt: TGTGCCAGCGGCTTAGATCCCACGGGGGGCAGGGGTGAGCAGGTGTTC
cdr3_aa: CASGLDPTGGRGEQVF

d_call: .
j_call: TRBJ2-2
clone_size: .
v_call: TRBV11-2
cdr3_nt: TGTGCCAGCAGGTACAGGGACCTAGTGGCCGAGGAACTGTTTTTT
cdr3_aa: CASRYRDLVAEELFF

d_call: .
j_call: TRBJ2-7
clone_size: .
v_call: TRBV12-5
cdr3_nt: TGTGCTAGTGATTTGTTCTTGTTAGGGGAAGGAACCTACGACCAGTACTTC
cdr3_aa: CASDLFLLGEGTYDQYF

d_call: .
j_call: TRBJ2-7
clone_size: .
v_call: TRBV28
cdr3_nt: TGTGCCAGCAACCGAGACACGTACGAGCAGTACTTC
cdr3_aa: CASNRDTYEQYF

d_call: .
j_call: TRBJ1-3
clone_size: .
v_call: TRBV20-1
cdr3_nt: TGCTGTGCTAGAATCGGAAACACCATATATTTT
cdr3_aa: CCARIGNTIYF

d_call: .
j_call: TRBJ1-2
clone_size: .
v_call: TRBV12-3/TRBV12-4
cdr3_nt: TGTGCCAGCAGATTAGGGTTTAAGAACTATGGCTACACCTTC
cdr3_aa: CASRLGFKNYGYTF

d_call: .
j_call: TRBJ2-7
clone_size: .
v_call: TRBV5-6
cdr3_nt: TGTGCCAGCAGCTTGGTGAGTCGCTGCTCCTACGAGCAGTACTTC
cdr3_aa: CASSLVSRCSYEQYF

d_call: TRBD2
j_call: TRBJ2-5
clone_size: many
v_call: TRBV4-3
cdr3_nt: TGCGCCAGCAGCCAAGAAGCGGGACGAGAGACCCAGTACTTC
cdr3_aa: CASSQEAGRETQYF

d_call: .
j_call: TRBJ2-1
clone_size: .
v_call: TRBV6-5
cdr3_nt: TGTGCCAGCAGTTACGGTGTAGGGAATTACTACAATGAGCAATTCTTC
cdr3_aa: CASSYGVGNYYNEQFF

d_call: TRBD1
j_call: TRBJ2-2
clone_size: .
v_call: TRBV6-6
cdr3_nt: TGTGCCAGCAGTTTCGCAAATTTCGATTGGACAGGGCCCACTGGTGAGCTGTTTTTT
cdr3_aa: CASSFANFDWTGPTGELFF

d_call: TRBD2
j_call: TRBJ2-1
clone_size: few
v_call: TRBV11-2
cdr3_nt: TGTGCCAGCAGCCCTTATAGGAATAGCGGGGAATTCTTC
cdr3_aa: CASSPYRNSGEFF

d_call: .
j_call: TRBJ2-7
clone_size: many
v_call: TRBV6-2/TRBV6-3
cdr3_nt: TGTGCCAGCAGTTACGGGGAATCCTACGAGCAGTACTTC
cdr3_aa: CASSYGESYEQYF

d_call: TRBD1
j_call: TRBJ1-2
clone_size: once
v_call: TRBV6-5
cdr3_nt: TGTGCCAGCAGTTACTACGGGACAGGGCAGCTGAGTGGCAACACCTTC
cdr3_aa: CASSYYGTGQLSGNTF

d_call: TRBD1
j_call: TRBJ2-2
clone_size: .
v_call: TRBV6-2/TRBV6-3
cdr3_nt: TGTGCCAGCAGTATCAACACAGGGGGGCTGTTTTTT
cdr3_aa: CASSINTGGLFF

d_call: .
j_call: TRBJ2-2
clone_size: .
v_call: TRBV6-2/TRBV6-3
cdr3_nt: TGTACCAGCAGTCCCGGGATAGGGGAGACCGGGGAGCTGTTTTTT
cdr3_aa: CTSSPGIGETGELFF

d_call: .
j_call: TRBJ2-7
clone_size: once
v_call: TRBV28
cdr3_nt: TGTGCCAACAGTTCCCGGCGGGCCAGGGGTTACGGGCATTACTTC
cdr3_aa: CANSSRRARGYGHYF

d_call: .
j_call: TRBJ2-7
clone_size: .
v_call: TRBV12-3/TRBV12-4
cdr3_nt: TGTGCCAGCAGTTATATGAGTACCTCCTACGAACGGTACTTC
cdr3_aa: CASSYMSTSYERYF

d_call: .
j_call: TRBJ1-1
clone_size: .
v_call: TRBV4-1
cdr3_nt: TGCGCCAGCAACCAAACGAATTGGGGCAGGGAAGCTTTCTTT
cdr3_aa: CASNQTNWGREAFF

d_call: TRBD1
j_call: TRBJ2-5
clone_size: .
v_call: TRBV6-1
cdr3_nt: TGTGTCGGCAGTCGATTCAACGCCGGGACAGGGGGACAAGAGACCCAGTACTTC
cdr3_aa: CVGSRFNAGTGGQETQYF

d_call: TRBD2
j_call: TRBJ2-1
clone_size: .
v_call: TRBV10-3
cdr3_nt: TGTGCCAACGGGCGGGAGATCAATGTGCAGTTCTTC
cdr3_aa: CANGREINVQFF

d_call: .
j_call: TRBJ1-6
clone_size: many
v_call: TRBV5-1
cdr3_nt: TGCGCCAGCAGCCTGGATCTATGGGGTTCACCCCTCCACTTT
cdr3_aa: CASSLDLWGSPLHF

d_call: .
j_call: TRBJ2-5
clone_size: .
v_call: TRBV12-3/TRBV12-4
cdr3_nt: TGTTGCAGCAGTTTATCGGAGACCCAGTACTTC
cdr3_aa: CCSSLSETQYF

d_call: .
j_call: TRBJ2-2
clone_size: .
v_call: TRBV10-2
cdr3_nt: TGCGCCAGTAGACCAGACGGGCGGGGTAACACCGGGGAGCTGTTATTT
cdr3_aa: CASRPDGRGNTGELLF

d_call: .
j_call: TRBJ1-2
clone_size: .
v_call: TRBV29-1
cdr3_nt: TGCAGCTTTTCCCATGGGCGGGGTGGGCCTGGCTACACCTTC
cdr3_aa: CSFSHGRGGPGYTF

d_call: .
j_call: TRBJ2-1
clone_size: .
v_call: TRBV29-1
cdr3_nt: TGCAGCGTTATCTTTGGGACGGTAAACGGTGAGCAGTTCTTC
cdr3_aa: CSVIFGTVNGEQFF

d_call: TRBD2
j_call: TRBJ2-5
clone_size: many
v_call: TRBV9
cdr3_nt: TGTGCCAGCAGCGGATATAGCGGGAGAAGGGAGACCCAGTACTTC
cdr3_aa: CASSGYSGRRETQYF

d_call: .
j_call: TRBJ1-4
clone_size: once
v_call: TRBV28
cdr3_nt: TGTTCCAGCAGTTTGGGGGGGCGTAGGGGTGAAAAACTGTTCTTT
cdr3_aa: CSSSLGGRRGEKLFF

d_call: .
j_call: TRBJ1-1
clone_size: many
v_call: TRBV20-1
cdr3_nt: TGCAGTGCTAGAGGAACGATTGAAGCTTTCTTT
cdr3_aa: CSARGTIEAFF

d_call: .
j_call: TRBJ1-1
clone_size: .
v_call: TRBV5-8
cdr3_nt: TGTGCCAGCAGCGTTCTTTTGGGGCTCACTGAAGCTTTCTTT
cdr3_aa: CASSVLLGLTEAFF

d_call: .
j_call: TRBJ1-2
clone_size: .
v_call: TRBV10-3
cdr3_nt: TGTGCCAACAGTGACTCCCAGCTCTATGGCTACACCTTC
cdr3_aa: CANSDSQLYGYTF

d_call: .
j_call: TRBJ2-2
clone_size: .
v_call: TRBV5-1
cdr3_nt: TGCGCCAGCAGCTTGGGGGCAGAGGCCGGGGAACTGGCTTTT
cdr3_aa: CASSLGAEAGELAF

d_call: .
j_call: TRBJ1-2
clone_size: .
v_call: TRBV28
cdr3_nt: TGTGCCAGCATACGCGGGATAGCTATCTATGGCTACACCTTC
cdr3_aa: CASIRGIAIYGYTF

d_call: TRBD1
j_call: TRBJ1-2
clone_size: .
v_call: TRBV6-1
cdr3_nt: TGTGCCAACAATTCCGGGACAGGGGATGGCTACACCTTC
cdr3_aa: CANNSGTGDGYTF

d_call: .
j_call: TRBJ2-3
clone_size: .
v_call: TRBV20-1
cdr3_nt: TGCAGTGCTAGAGAAACTTCTTCCCGGCTGGATACGCAGTATTTT
cdr3_aa: CSARETSSRLDTQYF